The 7 T cell receptor beta chains in this list originate from one sample, sequenced in a study of T cells after yellow fever vaccination. MiXCR, applied by TCRdb to the 5' RACE reads, yields one record per CDR3 protein. The data show fewer than 350,000 distinct CDR3 sequences, with 8.7% seen just once and 18% held by the top ten. Sequences were derived from PBMCs, sampled on the day of the first yellow fever vaccination. These receptors all stem from a man between 18 and 29 years old who received the YFV17D yellow fever vaccine.

The sample holds a few counts of this clonotype. The chain uses TRBV20-1 and TRBJ1-2; D gene unclear. With 5 bases removed from V and 4 bases from J, the gap between germline ends came to 14 bases. The length of the CDR3 is 13 residues. Germline V CDR1 and CDR2: DFQATT, SNEGSKA (reference sequence). CDR3 in DNA: TGCAGTGCTTCGTTACCCGAACTCTATGGCTACACCTTC. As protein: CSASLPELYGYTF.

The chain couples TRBV30 to TRBJ2-1; 7 nucleotides agree with TRBD2. The V gene end was trimmed by 5 bases and the J gene end by 7 bases; junction bases not matched to a gene: 17. Germline CDR1 is GTSNPN and CDR2 is SVGIG (reference sequence). The CDR3 sequence is 16 residues long. CDR3 loop: CAWEKVHRGGPNEQFF. CDR3 DNA: TGTGCCTGGGAGAAAGTACACCGCGGGGGACCGAATGAGCAGTTCTTC.

The chain couples TRBV20-1 to TRBJ2-5; 8 bases line up with TRBD2. This CDR3 has 15 amino acids. Per the germline V gene, CDR1 is DFQATT and CDR2 is SNEGSKA (reference sequence). The V gene end was trimmed by 0 bases and the J gene end by 5 bases; junction bases not matched to a gene: 8. CDR3 nucleotide sequence: TGCAGTGCTAGAGATCCGCGCCCGGGAGGGGAGACCCAGTACTTC. It translates to CSARDPRPGGETQYF.

This clonotype was observed many times. The rearrangement joins TRBV6-5 to TRBJ2-1, with D possibly matching TRBD2 (7 bases). Germline V gives CDR1 MNHEY, CDR2 SVGAGI. This CDR3 spans 16 amino acids. The V end was cut by 0 bases, the J end by 5 bases, with 14 bases between. Here the CDR3 DNA reads TGTGCCAGCAGTTACTCGCGGGGGCATCCCGACAATGAGCAGTTCTTC. As protein: CASSYSRGHPDNEQFF.

The V gene is TRBV5-1, the J gene TRBJ2-6; a weak D match, TRBD1 (6 bases). This CDR3 region has 16 residues. V was clipped by 1 base and J by 2 bases, with 10 bases between them. The germline CDR1 and CDR2 sequences are SGHRS and YFSETQ. The DNA for the CDR3 is TGCGCCAGCAGCTTGACCACAGGGCCTGGGGCCAACGTCCTGACTTTC. Residues: CASSLTTGPGANVLTF.

This clonotype showed up many times. The rearrangement uses TRBV27 and TRBJ2-7; the match to TRBD1 covers 9 bases. This CDR3 contains 15 residues. V gave up 0 bases and J gave up 3 bases; unmatched junction bases: 3. Per the germline V gene, CDR1 is MNHEY and CDR2 is SMNVEV (reference sequence). CDR3 in DNA: TGTGCCAGCAGTTTATCCGACAGGGGGATCTACGAGCAGTACTTC. This sequence encodes CASSLSDRGIYEQYF.

This clonotype has more than one count but fewer than ten. V is TRBV7-2 and J is TRBJ2-5; D is possibly TRBD2 (6 bases). CDR3 length: 15 amino acids. Germline lookup yields CDR1 SGHTA and CDR2 FQGNSA. V dropped 1 base and J dropped 7 bases, with 16 bases sitting between them. The CDR3 reads CASSLVGWRVGTQYF. The CDR3 DNA reads as TGTGCCAGCAGCTTAGTGGGTTGGAGGGTCGGGACCCAGTACTTC.